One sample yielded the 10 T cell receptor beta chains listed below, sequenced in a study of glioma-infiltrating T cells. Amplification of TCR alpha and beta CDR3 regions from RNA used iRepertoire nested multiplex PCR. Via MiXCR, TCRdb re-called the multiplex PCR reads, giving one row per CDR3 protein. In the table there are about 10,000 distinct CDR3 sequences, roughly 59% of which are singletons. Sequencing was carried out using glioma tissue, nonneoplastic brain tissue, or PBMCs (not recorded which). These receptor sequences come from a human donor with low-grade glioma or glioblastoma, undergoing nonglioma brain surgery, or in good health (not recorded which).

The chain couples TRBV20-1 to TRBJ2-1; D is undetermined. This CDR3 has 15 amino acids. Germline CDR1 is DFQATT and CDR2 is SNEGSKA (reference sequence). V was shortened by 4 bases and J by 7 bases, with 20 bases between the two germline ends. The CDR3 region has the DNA TGCAGTGCTATACCTCCCGTCGAGATTGGTAATGAGCAGTTCTTC. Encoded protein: CSAIPPVEIGNEQFF.

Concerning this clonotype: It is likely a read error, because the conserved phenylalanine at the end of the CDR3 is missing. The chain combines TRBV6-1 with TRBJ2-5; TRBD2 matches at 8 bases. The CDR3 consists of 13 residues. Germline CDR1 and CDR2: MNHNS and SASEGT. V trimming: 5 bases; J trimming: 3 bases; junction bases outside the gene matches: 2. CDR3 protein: CASSRLAKETQYL. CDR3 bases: TGTGCCAGCAGTAGACTAGCGAAAGAGACCCAGTACCTC.

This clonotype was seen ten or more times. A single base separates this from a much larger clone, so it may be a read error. CDR3 DNA: TGTGCCAGTAGTATACAGGGGAGTAACACTAAAGCTTTCTTT. As protein: CASSIQGSNTKAFF. The genes are TRBV19 and TRBJ1-1; perhaps TRBD1 as D (6 bases). CDR1 is LNHDA and CDR2 is SQIVND in the germline V gene (reference sequence). The CDR3 runs to 14 residues.

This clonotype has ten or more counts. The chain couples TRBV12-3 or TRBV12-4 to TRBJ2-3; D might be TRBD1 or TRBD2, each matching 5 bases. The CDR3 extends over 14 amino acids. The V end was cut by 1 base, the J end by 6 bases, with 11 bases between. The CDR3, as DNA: TGTGCCAGCAGTTTAGGGGGGTCCAGGGATACGCAGTATTTT. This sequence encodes CASSLGGSRDTQYF.

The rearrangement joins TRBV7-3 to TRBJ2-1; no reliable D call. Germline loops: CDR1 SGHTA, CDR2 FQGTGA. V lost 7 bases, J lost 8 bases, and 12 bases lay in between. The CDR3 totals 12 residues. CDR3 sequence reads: CASIFFGDEQFF. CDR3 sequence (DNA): TGTGCCAGCATCTTCTTCGGTGATGAGCAGTTCTTC.

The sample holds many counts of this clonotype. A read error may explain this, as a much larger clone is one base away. The DNA of the CDR3 is TGTGCCCGCAGCCCTCTAGATGGGACCCAGTACTTC. Translation: CARSPLDGTQYF. This chain uses TRBV7-9 with TRBJ2-5; unclear D gene. The CDR3 has 12 amino acids. The germline gives CDR1 SEHNR, CDR2 FQNEAQ (reference sequence).

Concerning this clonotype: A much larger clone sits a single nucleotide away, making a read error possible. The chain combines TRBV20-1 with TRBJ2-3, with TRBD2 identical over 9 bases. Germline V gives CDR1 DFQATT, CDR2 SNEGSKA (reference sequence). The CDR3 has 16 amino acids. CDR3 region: CIACPYLAGMTDTQYF. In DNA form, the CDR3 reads TGCATTGCTTGTCCCTACCTAGCGGGAATGACAGATACGCAGTATTTT.

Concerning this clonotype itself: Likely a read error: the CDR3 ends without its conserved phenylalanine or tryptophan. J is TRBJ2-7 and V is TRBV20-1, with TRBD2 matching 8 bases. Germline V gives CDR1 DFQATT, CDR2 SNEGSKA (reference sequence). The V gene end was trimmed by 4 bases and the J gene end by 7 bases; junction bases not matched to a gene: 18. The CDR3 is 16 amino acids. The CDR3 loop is CSAISLTGGPRQEQYL. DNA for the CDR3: TGCAGTGCTATCAGTCTAACGGGAGGGCCGAGGCAGGAGCAGTACTTA.

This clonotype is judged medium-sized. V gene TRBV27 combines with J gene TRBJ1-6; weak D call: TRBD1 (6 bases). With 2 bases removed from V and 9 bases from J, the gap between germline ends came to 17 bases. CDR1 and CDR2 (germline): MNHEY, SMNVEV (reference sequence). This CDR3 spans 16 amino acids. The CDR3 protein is CASSLTSDRSLSPLHF. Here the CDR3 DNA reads TGTGCCAGCAGTTTAACGTCAGACAGGTCCCTTTCACCCCTCCACTTT.

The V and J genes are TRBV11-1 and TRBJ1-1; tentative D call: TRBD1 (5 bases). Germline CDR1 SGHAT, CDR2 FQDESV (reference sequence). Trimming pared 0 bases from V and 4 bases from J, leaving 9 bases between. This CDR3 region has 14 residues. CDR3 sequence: CASSLAQGGTEAFF. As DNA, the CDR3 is TGTGCCAGCAGCTTAGCGCAGGGTGGCACTGAAGCTTTCTTT.